What follows are 29 T cell receptor beta chains derived from one specimen sequenced in a study of human T cells and chemical hapten exposure. TCRdb re-analysed the RACE reads in MiXCR, keeping a single row per CDR3 protein. The table has tens of thousands of distinct CDR3 sequences, about 7% seen once. Time point in this sample: pre-sensitization, week 0. Treatment meaning: therapeutic diphenylcyclopropenone sensitization with weekly scalp DPC. Sequenced material: whole blood, taken in connection with sensitization to the hapten diphenylcyclopropenone (DPC). Every receptor here comes from a woman under 40 with alopecia areata. Some clones in this sample may be carry-over from other donors' samples.

This clonotype showed up many times. This chain connects TRBV7-8 to TRBJ2-1; D not resolved. The length of the CDR3 is 14 residues. Germline lookup yields CDR1 SGHVS and CDR2 FQNEAQ. V shed 0 bases and J shed 3 bases, with 6 bases lying between them. The CDR3 DNA reads TGTGCCAGCAGCTTAGCAGGGAACTACAATGAGCAGTTCTTC. Amino acid sequence: CASSLAGNYNEQFF.

In this sample, this clonotype turned up many times. The CDR3 loop reads CASKLGQGASPLHF. CDR3 bases: TGCGCCAGCAAACTCGGACAGGGAGCTTCACCCCTCCACTTT. The V and J genes are TRBV5-1 and TRBJ1-6, with TRBD1 identical over 8 bases. V shed 6 bases, J shed 9 bases, and the junction held 8 bases outside the gene matches. This CDR3 comprises 14 residues. Germline V gene data show CDR1 as SGHRS and CDR2 as YFSETQ. The full variable domain, in which reference TRBV5-1 and TRBJ1-6 provide the parts outside the CDR3, is KAGVTQTPRYLIKTRGQQVTLSCSPISGHRSVSWYQQTPGQGLQFLFEYFSETQRNKGNFPGRFSGRQFSNSRSEMNVSTLELGDSALYLCASKLGQGASPLHFGNGTRLTVT.

This clonotype showed up many times. The chain couples TRBV7-8 to TRBJ1-2, with D possibly being TRBD1 (5 bases). Deletions cut 5 bases from V and 4 bases from J, with 14 bases between. Germline CDR1 is SGHVS and CDR2 is FQNEAQ. The CDR3 contains 14 residues. The DNA for the CDR3 is TGTGCCAGCAGCCCAGGCGGGACTTTCTATGGCTACACCTTC. Encoded protein: CASSPGGTFYGYTF.

This clonotype was picked up a small number of times. The chain couples TRBV6-2 or TRBV6-3 to TRBJ1-1; 7 bases are shared with TRBD1. This CDR3 is built from 19 residues. V lost 0 bases, J lost 1 base, and 14 bases stayed unmatched. The germline V gene has CDR1 MNHEY and CDR2 SVGEGT. The CDR3 DNA is TGTGCCAGCAGTTACTCTGGGAAACAGGGGCCACCCCCGAACACTGAAGCTTTCTTT. Protein sequence: CASSYSGKQGPPPNTEAFF.

V usage is TRBV30 and J usage is TRBJ1-1; weak D call: TRBD1 (6 bases). The CDR3 runs to 15 residues. The germline gives CDR1 GTSNPN, CDR2 SVGIG (reference sequence). V gave up 2 bases and J gave up 0 bases, with 13 bases separating them. CDR3 in DNA: TGTGCCTGGAGTAAGTCCGGGACATTGAACACTGAAGCTTTCTTT. Translation gives CAWSKSGTLNTEAFF.

V is TRBV2 and J is TRBJ2-7; D uncertain. Trimming left V 3 bases short and J 1 base short, with 1 base between. The CDR3 loop spans 11 amino acids. The germline V gene has CDR1 SNHLY and CDR2 FYNNEI. CDR3 in DNA: TGTGCCAGCAGTGATTCCTACGAGCAGTACTTC. It translates to CASSDSYEQYF.

This clonotype occurred many times. V usage is TRBV29-1 and J usage is TRBJ1-5; tentatively, D is TRBD1 (5 bases). The V end was cut by 6 bases, the J end by 4 bases, with 10 bases between. Germline assignment: CDR1 SQVTM and CDR2 ANQGSEA. The CDR3 loop spans 12 amino acids. The CDR3 loop is CSVRDGNQPQHF. The CDR3 region has the DNA TGCAGCGTAAGGGACGGTAATCAGCCCCAGCATTTT. Full variable domain (rest looked up from reference TRBV29-1 and TRBJ1-5): SAVISQKPSRDICQRGTSLTIQCQVDSQVTMMFWYRQQPGQSLTLIATANQGSEATYESGFVIDKFPISRPNLTFSTLTVSNMSPEDSSIYLCSVRDGNQPQHFGDGTRLSIL.

This clonotype occurred a few times. The chain joins TRBV29-1 to TRBJ2-3; TRBD1 agrees at 7 bases. V shed 6 bases and J 3 bases; nucleotides not matched to a gene: 12. The germline V gene encodes CDR1 SQVTM and CDR2 ANQGSEA. The CDR3 length is 15 residues. The CDR3 protein is CSVATWTGGTDTQYF. The CDR3 DNA reads TGCAGCGTCGCAACCTGGACAGGCGGAACAGATACGCAGTATTTT.

Many counts were recorded for this clonotype. The CDR3 reads CASSYYGSSDTQYF. The CDR3 nucleotides read TGTGCCAGCAGTTACTACGGGAGTTCAGATACGCAGTATTTT. The rearrangement joins TRBV6-2 or TRBV6-3 to TRBJ2-3, with a possible D match to TRBD2 (6 bases). This CDR3 spans 14 amino acids. V dropped 1 base and J dropped 4 bases, with 9 bases sitting between them. Germline lookup yields CDR1 MNHEY and CDR2 SVGEGT.

This clonotype was found many times. The chain combines TRBV14 with TRBJ1-3; 9 positions agree with TRBD1. J was trimmed by 0 bases and V by 2 bases; bases with no gene match: 5. The CDR3 extends over 17 amino acids. CDR1 is SGHDN and CDR2 is FVKESK in the germline V gene. The CDR3 DNA reads as TGTGCCAGCAGCCAATACAGGGGGCCAAACTCTGGAAACACCATATATTTT. The encoded protein is CASSQYRGPNSGNTIYF.

This clonotype was observed many times. The chain has TRBV27 and TRBJ1-2, with 7 nucleotides matching TRBD1. The CDR3 covers 19 residues. J lost 8 bases, V lost 2 bases, and 23 bases had no gene match. Per the germline V gene, CDR1 is MNHEY and CDR2 is SMNVEV (reference sequence). The CDR3 is CASSLRETGMSVPPGGYTF. The CDR3 DNA follows: TGTGCCAGCAGTTTAAGGGAGACAGGGATGTCCGTCCCCCCTGGAGGCTACACCTTC.

This clonotype occurred many times. This chain joins TRBV2 and TRBJ1-2; D is ambiguous. V was clipped by 3 bases and J by 4 bases, with 6 bases between them. Looked up from germline, CDR1 is SNHLY and CDR2 is FYNNEI. This CDR3 region has 12 residues. CDR3 protein: CASSDSFYGYTF. The CDR3 coding sequence is TGTGCCAGCAGTGACAGTTTCTATGGCTACACCTTC.

This clonotype was seen at least ten times. The chain recombines TRBV7-8 with TRBJ2-7, with 8 bases matching TRBD2. This CDR3 contains 15 residues. The trim removed 5 bases at V and 3 bases at J, leaving 9 bases unmatched. Germline assignment: CDR1 SGHVS and CDR2 FQNEAQ. CDR3 sequence (DNA): TGTGCCAGCAGCAGCGGTGGCGGGGGGTACTACGAGCAGTACTTC. It is translated as CASSSGGGGYYEQYF.

This clonotype was seen repeatedly, ten times or more. V gene TRBV5-4 combines with J gene TRBJ1-1, with TRBD1 identical over 8 bases. Trimming took 3 bases from V and 3 from J; bases not matched to a gene: 4. The CDR3 spans 14 residues. Germline V gives CDR1 SGHNT, CDR2 YYREEE (reference sequence). CDR3 in amino acids: CASSWTGTYTEAFF. CDR3 in DNA: TGTGCCAGCAGCTGGACAGGGACGTACACTGAAGCTTTCTTT.

This clonotype has ten or more counts. This chain uses TRBV10-3 with TRBJ2-1; the D gene is possibly TRBD2 (5 bases). The CDR3 contains 17 residues. Trimming took 2 bases from V and 0 from J, leaving 14 bases between them. Per germline, CDR1 ENHRY and CDR2 SYGVKD. In DNA, the CDR3 is TGTGCCATCAGTGAGCCGACTAAGCGCGGCTCCTACAATGAGCAGTTCTTC. Residues: CAISEPTKRGSYNEQFF.

In its sample, this clonotype was seen many times. The rearrangement uses TRBV11-2 and TRBJ2-3; D not certain. V was shortened by 4 bases and J by 0 bases, with 14 bases between the two germline ends. Germline values: CDR1 SGHAT, CDR2 FQNNGV. The CDR3 runs to 16 residues. CDR3 bases: TGTGCCAGCAGCTCCCGCCCGGCAGCTAGCACAGATACGCAGTATTTT. It yields the protein CASSSRPAASTDTQYF.

This clonotype was counted many times. CDR3 residues: CATSRDQGLGGYTF. The CDR3 nucleotides read TGTGCCACCAGCAGAGATCAGGGTCTGGGTGGCTACACCTTC. The chain couples TRBV15 to TRBJ1-2; TRBD1 might be the D (5 bases). The CDR3 extends over 14 amino acids. Germline assignment: CDR1 LNHNV and CDR2 YYDKDF (reference sequence). V lost 0 bases and J lost 7, with 12 bases in between.

As regards this clonotype: This may come from a read error, since a much larger clone is one base off. This rearrangement joins TRBV30 to TRBJ2-2, with D tentatively TRBD2 (5 bases). Germline V gene lookup returns CDR1 GTSNPN and CDR2 SVGIG (reference sequence). CDR3 length: 11 amino acids. Here the CDR3 DNA reads TGTGCCTGGAGTGCCGACGGGAAGCTGTTTTTT. It specifies CAWSADGKLFF.

The CDR3, as DNA: TGCAGCGCTTACAGGGATGAAAAACTGTTTTTT. It translates to CSAYRDEKLFF. V is TRBV29-1 and J is TRBJ1-4; D is perhaps TRBD1 (6 bases). Germline CDR1 and CDR2: SQVTM and ANQGSEA. The V end lost 7 bases, the J end lost 6 bases, and 9 bases lay between the germline ends. There are 11 residues in the CDR3.

This chain joins TRBV6-6 and TRBJ1-1, with D maybe TRBD1 (5 bases). Germline assignment: CDR1 MNHNY and CDR2 SVGAGI (reference sequence). This CDR3 comprises 14 residues. Trimming took off 5 bases at V and 3 bases at J, with 13 bases between the two ends. The CDR3 nucleotides read TGTGCCAGCAGTACCACGACAGCTTACACTGAAGCTTTCTTT. Its protein product is CASSTTTAYTEAFF.

This clonotype was found a few times. A read error may account for a junction end that differs from germline. V gene TRBV6-1 combines with J gene TRBJ1-6; no clear D. This CDR3 is built from 15 residues. Germline V gene data show CDR1 as MNHNS and CDR2 as SASEGT. The CDR3 loop is CASRTRRNYNSPLNF. The CDR3 region has the DNA TGTGCCAGCAGGACCAGACGGAACTATAATTCACCCCTCAACTTT.

V is TRBV6-5 and J is TRBJ1-4; no clear D gene. The germline CDR1 and CDR2 sequences are MNHEY and SVGAGI. V lost 5 bases to trimming and J lost 5 bases, with 12 bases between them. CDR3 length: 14 amino acids. CDR3 DNA sequence: TGTGCCAGCAGTGAGAGATGGAGAAATGAAAAACTGTTTTTT. Translating gives CASSERWRNEKLFF.

This clonotype was picked up many times. The rearrangement links TRBV29-1 to TRBJ2-5; 9 bases line up with TRBD2. The CDR3 runs 15 residues. V gave up 4 bases and J gave up 2 bases; unmatched junction bases: 8. The V gene's germline CDR1 is SQVTM and CDR2 ANQGSEA. CDR3 loop: CSVVGLAGPQETQYF. The CDR3 DNA is TGCAGCGTTGTTGGGCTAGCGGGACCTCAAGAGACCCAGTACTTC.

This clonotype appeared many times. The V call is TRBV12-3 or TRBV12-4, the J call TRBJ2-6; 7 bases fit TRBD1. The CDR3 spans 15 residues. The junction had 7 bases not matched to a gene; V was cut back by 7 bases and J by 4 bases. CDR3 nucleotide sequence: TGTGCCAGCACCCCACAGGGGCGGGGGGCCAACGTCCTGACTTTC. The encoded protein is CASTPQGRGANVLTF.

V and J are TRBV30 and TRBJ1-6; unclear D gene. Germline V CDR1 and CDR2: GTSNPN, SVGIG (reference sequence). This CDR3 has 14 amino acids. V was cut by 4 bases and J by 11 bases, with 18 bases left in between. CDR3 bases: TGTGCCTGGACGCGCGGGGTGGGAGTCGCACCCCTCCACTTT. It codes for CAWTRGVGVAPLHF.

This clonotype was counted ten times or more. CDR3 coding DNA: TGTGCCAGCAGTAACCGGGACGGCGGCTTAGCTAACTATGGCTACACCTTC. Protein product: CASSNRDGGLANYGYTF. V is TRBV6-6 and J is TRBJ1-2, with D possibly being TRBD1 (5 bases). There are 17 residues in the CDR3. The germline CDR1 and CDR2 sequences are MNHNY and SVGAGI (reference sequence). Deletions cut 5 bases from V and 0 bases from J, with 19 bases between.

This clonotype was detected a few times. This chain links TRBV11-2 with TRBJ1-3, with D unclear. V gave up 1 base and J gave up 7 bases, with 5 bases separating them. CDR3 length: 12 amino acids. From germline, CDR1 is SGHAT and CDR2 FQNNGV. In DNA form, the CDR3 reads TGTGCCAGCAGCTTAGCCCCCAACACCATATATTTT. It codes for CASSLAPNTIYF.

This clonotype has a count of ten or more. The chain recombines TRBV10-3 with TRBJ2-1; 7 bases align to TRBD1. This CDR3 contains 15 residues. The V gene end was trimmed by 3 bases and the J gene end by 3 bases; junction bases not matched to a gene: 5. CDR1 ENHRY and CDR2 SYGVKD come from the germline V gene. CDR3 nucleotide sequence: TGTGCCATCAGTGATCGGGGACAGAGCTACAATGAGCAGTTCTTC. It translates to CAISDRGQSYNEQFF.

The table lists this clonotype with a few counts. This chain connects TRBV3-1 to TRBJ2-7; tentative D call: TRBD2 (6 bases). CDR1 and CDR2 (germline): LGHDT, YNNKEL (reference sequence). The CDR3 spans 17 residues. Trimming took off 1 base at V and 4 bases at J, with 20 bases between the two ends. The CDR3 protein is CASSQGVARLVAYEQYF. CDR3 DNA sequence: TGTGCCAGCAGCCAAGGTGTTGCGAGACTAGTTGCTTACGAGCAGTACTTC.